These T cell receptor beta chains were read from a single sample in a study of T cell responses to AZD1222 COVID-19 vaccine. Clones were sequenced by immunoSEQ multiplex PCR, and TCRdb holds only the in-frame ones, with some missing. The sample lists about 150,000 clones, approximately 86% occurring once. The sample in question was peripheral blood, obtained 28 days after the second dose of the MenACWY control vaccine. The receptors were sampled from an adult who received the MenACWY meningococcal vaccine as a control. The CDR3 runs from the conserved cysteine through the conserved F or W. The D gene is left open where the match is weak. Clone size is shown for a subset of rows, as once, few, many or a class of expanded clone.

D	V	J	size	DNA	CDR3
TRBD1	TRBV7-6	TRBJ2-6	.	TGTGCCAGCAGCCCCGGACAGGGTGCGGCCAACGTCCTGACTTTC	CASSPGQGAANVLTF
.	TRBV30	TRBJ1-2	.	TGTGCCTGGAGCGCTGCCCCCCAGCTCAACTATGGCTACACCTTC	CAWSAAPQLNYGYTF
.	TRBV6-1	TRBJ1-1	.	TGTGCCAGCAGTGAACTTGGGGGTGAAGCTTTCTTT	CASSELGGEAFF
.	TRBV7-6	TRBJ2-1	.	TGTGCCAGCAGCTTACAGGGGAGGAATGAGCAGTTCTTC	CASSLQGRNEQFF
.	TRBV28	TRBJ1-1	.	TGTGCCAGCAGTTTCAAGGCAGGTTTGGCTTTCTTT	CASSFKAGLAFF
TRBD1	TRBV5-1	TRBJ2-2	.	TGCGCCAGCAGCTTGGCTGGGCAGGGGGCCGGCACCGGGGAGCTGTTTTTT	CASSLAGQGAGTGELFF
TRBD2	TRBV28	TRBJ2-7	.	TGTGCCAGCAGGGAGGGACTAGCGCTTACCTACGAGCAGTACTTC	CASREGLALTYEQYF
TRBD2	TRBV7-3	TRBJ2-1	.	TGTGCCAGCAGCCCCAGCGGGAGGCACGCTTCCTACAATGAGCAGTTCTTC	CASSPSGRHASYNEQFF
TRBD1	TRBV19	TRBJ1-4	.	TGTGCCAGTAGCCGGACAGGGTCCGTTTCCGAAAAACTGTTTTTT	CASSRTGSVSEKLFF
.	TRBV9	TRBJ1-1	.	TGTGCCAGCAGCCTCTCCGGTGGGGTCACTGAAGCTTTCTTT	CASSLSGGVTEAFF
.	TRBV28	TRBJ1-1	.	TGTGCCAGCAGCACCGGGCCAGGGTCGAACACTGAAGCTTTCTTT	CASSTGPGSNTEAFF
TRBD2	TRBV9	TRBJ2-3	once	TGTGCCAGCAGCGTAAGGCTAGCGGGAACTGATACGCAGTATTTT	CASSVRLAGTDTQYF
.	TRBV7-8	TRBJ1-4	.	TGTGCCAGCAGCCCCTATAGGGGGGTTCTTAATGAAAAACTGTTTTTT	CASSPYRGVLNEKLFF
.	TRBV2	TRBJ1-4	.	TGTGCCAGCAGACAGGAGGCAACTAATGAAAAACTGTTTTTT	CASRQEATNEKLFF
TRBD1	TRBV24-1	TRBJ1-5	once	TGTGCCACCAGTGACCCAGGGGGCAGTCAGCCCCAGCATTTT	CATSDPGGSQPQHF
.	TRBV18	TRBJ1-1	.	TGTGCCAGCTCACCACGGGCAGCCCGGAACACTGAAGCTTTCTTT	CASSPRAARNTEAFF
.	TRBV5-6	TRBJ2-6	.	TGTGCTTCAACGGCGCTAAAAGGCGGGAACCCTGGGGCCAACGTCCTGACTTTC	CASTALKGGNPGANVLTF
TRBD1	TRBV3-1/TRBV3-2	TRBJ1-2	.	TGTGCCAGCAGCCGACCCGGGCAGGGGGCGTTTGGCTACACCTTC	CASSRPGQGAFGYTF
.	TRBV9	TRBJ1-2	.	TGTGCCAGCAGCAAAGAGGATCGGACAGACCCTTATGGCTACACCTTC	CASSKEDRTDPYGYTF